Following are 14 T cell receptor beta chains from one sample sequenced in a study of post-analysis software for immune sequencing data. Study-wide findings and caveats: A handful of TRBV segments, including TRBV5-6, TRBV5-1 and TRBV20-1, were more frequent in patients than controls.

Carried by the TCR beta cDNA libraries were unique molecular identifiers. A single record per CDR3 protein comes from TCRdb applying MiXCR to the PCR reads. Of fewer than 550,000 distinct CDR3 sequences detected, 30% to 40% appear once; the ten largest clones hold around 6%. These receptors' targets are unknown. The specimen was blood. Receptors were obtained from a girl aged 2-17 years with multiple sclerosis.

The chain has TRBV20-1 and TRBJ2-4, with 10 bases matching TRBD1. The DNA end is more similar to TRBJ2-7, so the J call may be wrong. Germline V lookup: CDR1 DFQATT, CDR2 SNEGSKA (reference sequence). The CDR3 is made up of 14 amino acids. The CDR3 DNA sequence: TGCAGTGCTTTGAGGGACAGGGGAAGGGACGAGCAGTACTTC. Its translation: CSALRDRGRDEQYF.

Worth noting for this clonotype: A read error may produce the germline difference seen at one junction end. The chain couples TRBV7-9 to TRBJ2-6; D possibly matches TRBD1 or TRBD2 (5 bases each). Germline assignment: CDR1 SEHNR and CDR2 FQNEAQ (reference sequence). This CDR3 is built from 14 residues. The CDR3 sequence is CAQGPVPGASVLTF. The DNA of the CDR3 is TGTGCCCAAGGGCCGGTTCCCGGGGCCAGCGTCCTGACTTTC.

The gene calls are TRBV29-1 and TRBJ2-7; TRBD1 matches at 9 bases. CDR1 and CDR2 from the germline V gene are SQVTM and ANQGSEA. V gave up 6 bases and J gave up 7 bases; unmatched junction bases: 7. The CDR3 contains 12 residues. In DNA form, the CDR3 reads TGCAGCGTCGGACAGGGGACTCAGGAGCAGTACTTC. Its protein product is CSVGQGTQEQYF.

This clonotype was observed a few times. The J gene is TRBJ2-1, the V gene TRBV12-3 or TRBV12-4; a weak D match, TRBD1 (6 bases). The CDR3 is made up of 14 amino acids. With 3 bases removed from V and 8 bases from J, the gap between germline ends came to 14 bases. CDR3 sequence (DNA): TGTGCCAGCAGTTTTAACCAGGGGCGGTATGAGCAGTTCTTC. It encodes CASSFNQGRYEQFF.

The rearrangement uses TRBV14 and TRBJ2-7; D unresolved. The DNA end is a closer match to TRBJ2-5, so the J assignment may be wrong. CDR1 SGHDN and CDR2 FVKESK come from the germline V gene. The CDR3 has 13 residues. The CDR3 reads CASSQGVRETQYF. The CDR3 DNA follows: TGTGCCAGCAGCCAAGGTGTGAGAGAGACCCAGTACTTC.

In its sample, this clonotype was seen a few times. This rearrangement joins TRBV14 to TRBJ2-1; 7 positions agree with TRBD2. The CDR3 is 17 residues long. Losses at the gene ends were 0 bases for V and 5 bases for J; bases not matched to a gene: 10. From germline, CDR1 is SGHDN and CDR2 FVKESK. CDR3 coding DNA: TGTGCCAGCAGCCAAGAACGGCGGGGGTTGTTTCACAATGAGCAGTTCTTC. Its translation: CASSQERRGLFHNEQFF.

The chain uses TRBV3-1 and TRBJ1-2, with 12 bases that match TRBD1. The junction had 5 bases not matched to a gene; V was cut back by 6 bases and J by 6 bases. There are 14 residues in the CDR3. Germline-derived CDR1 and CDR2 are LGHDT and YNNKEL (reference sequence). CDR3 protein: CASRTGQGADGYTF. CDR3 nucleotide sequence: TGTGCCAGCAGGACGGGACAGGGGGCTGATGGCTACACCTTC.

Only a few counts were recorded for this clonotype. CDR3 nucleotides: TGTGCCAGCTATATCGGGCCGCCCTACGAGCAGTACTTC. Translated, it gives CASYIGPPYEQYF. The chain has TRBV11-2 and TRBJ2-7, with unresolved D. Deletions cut 8 bases from V and 2 bases from J, with 13 bases between. Germline assignment: CDR1 SGHAT and CDR2 FQNNGV. The CDR3 contains 13 residues.

V usage is TRBV15 and J usage is TRBJ1-4, with D possibly matching TRBD1 (6 bases). With 1 base removed from V and 4 bases from J, the gap between germline ends came to 13 bases. The CDR3 runs 16 residues. Germline loops: CDR1 LNHNV, CDR2 YYDKDF (reference sequence). The CDR3: CATSRGGGFSNEKLFF. The CDR3 DNA follows: TGTGCCACCAGCAGAGGCGGGGGCTTCAGTAATGAAAAACTGTTTTTT.

V usage is TRBV29-1 and J usage is TRBJ1-1; D gene uncertain. Looked up from germline, CDR1 is SQVTM and CDR2 is ANQGSEA. V was pared by 4 bases and J by 0 bases, with 15 bases between. The CDR3 covers 15 residues. The CDR3 spells CSVGRSLNMNTEAFF. CDR3 nucleotide sequence: TGCAGCGTTGGCCGATCCTTAAACATGAACACTGAAGCTTTCTTT.

The chain combines TRBV5-1 with TRBJ1-1; D might be TRBD1 (5 bases). CDR1 SGHRS and CDR2 YFSETQ come from the germline V gene. V was pared by 3 bases and J by 8 bases, with 14 bases between. The length of the CDR3 is 13 residues. CDR3 nucleotides: TGCGCCAGCAGCTGGGACGGCGGCGGCGAAGCTTTCTTT. Its protein is CASSWDGGGEAFF.

The chain links TRBV27 to TRBJ2-7; 8 bases agree with TRBD1. This CDR3 has 15 residues. The trim removed 5 bases at V and 6 bases at J, leaving 12 bases unmatched. Germline CDR1 MNHEY, CDR2 SMNVEV (reference sequence). The CDR3 here is CASSHRGQGGVEQYF. CDR3 nucleotide sequence: TGTGCCAGCAGTCACCGAGGACAGGGAGGAGTCGAGCAGTACTTC.

Comment on this clonotype: At one end the junction does not follow the germline gene, possibly because of a read error. The rearrangement uses TRBV20-1 and TRBJ2-2; D call uncertain. The CDR3 is 13 residues long. From germline, CDR1 is DFQATT and CDR2 SNEGSKA (reference sequence). The CDR3 region has the DNA TGCAGTGCTAGAGTCCGGAACGCCGGGGAGCTGTTTTTT. Protein sequence: CSARVRNAGELFF.

This clonotype was seen a handful of times. V is TRBV5-5 and J is TRBJ2-5, with D possibly matching TRBD1 (6 bases). Germline V CDR1 and CDR2: SGHKS, YYEKEE (reference sequence). There are 16 residues in the CDR3. The V end lost 0 bases, the J end lost 4 bases, and 16 bases lay between the germline ends. The CDR3 loop reads CASSLELGVGAETQYF. The CDR3 DNA reads as TGTGCCAGCAGCTTGGAATTGGGCGTGGGGGCAGAGACCCAGTACTTC.